These 2 T cell receptor beta chains came from one sample sequenced in a study of shared clonotypes between healthy human individuals. The data were produced by immunoSEQ multiplex PCR, yet TCRdb's version contains in-frame clones alone and is incomplete. The table shows roughly 450,000 clones, with more than 65% occurring only once. Material: PBMCs. These receptors were collected from a woman between 40 and 50 years old in good health. Some clones in this sample may be carry-over from other donors' samples.

This rearrangement joins TRBV5-5 to TRBJ2-6; D unresolved. This CDR3 is built from 15 residues. Germline V gene sequence: CDR1 SGHKS, CDR2 YYEKEE (reference sequence). The V end was cut by 5 bases, the J end by 0 bases, with 9 bases between. CDR3 amino acids: CASSRGDSGANVLTF. The DNA for the CDR3 is TGTGCCAGCAGTCGTGGGGACTCTGGGGCCAACGTCCTGACTTTC.

The chain links TRBV19 to TRBJ1-1; D remains ambiguous. From germline, CDR1 is LNHDA and CDR2 SQIVND (reference sequence). Trimming took off 3 bases at V and 0 bases at J, with 14 bases between the two ends. This CDR3 has 16 amino acids. This CDR3 is CASSIPYGRMNTEAFF. CDR3 nucleotide sequence: TGTGCCAGTAGTATCCCGTACGGCCGAATGAACACTGAAGCTTTCTTT. Full variable domain (remainder filled in from reference TRBV19 and TRBJ1-1): DGGITQSPKYLFRKEGQNVTLSCEQNLNHDAMYWYRQDPGQGLRLIYYSQIVNDFQKGDIAEGYSVSREKKESFPLTVTSAQKNPTAFYLCASSIPYGRMNTEAFFGQGTRLTVV.